This T cell receptor (beta chain) was documented in a study of T cells after posttransplantation cyclophosphamide. Regarding the study as a whole: Blood and skin or GI T cell repertoires showed limited TRB overlap.

As for this clone: What it recognizes is unknown.

Produced via immunoSEQ multiplex PCR; TCRdb's table is partial and in-frame only. The top ten clones hold 7% to 8.5% of a sample with tens of thousands of clones, around four fifths of them seen once. A marrow graft followed busulfan-fludarabine conditioning, with cyclophosphamide on days +3 and +4. Germline loops: CDR1 SGHNT, CDR2 YENEEA. The length of the CDR3 is 15 residues. The V and J ends lost 1 base and 5 bases, in that order; junction bases with no gene match: 6. This TCR was recovered from a female patient aged 35 to 55 who received an allogeneic stem cell transplant from a related donor, was CMV-positive, and had no GVHD. Some T cells may arise from the graft donor. This specimen consisted of CD4+ T cells sorted from blood, obtained approximately 2,000 days after a stem cell transplant with posttransplant cyclophosphamide. This chain joins TRBV11-3 and TRBJ2-7; TRBD2 matches 9 bases. CDR3 DNA sequence: TGTGCCAGCAGCTTAGGTGGTAGCGGGGGCAACGAGCAGTACTTC. Amino acids: CASSLGGSGGNEQYF.